This TCR beta chain is from a study of T cell repertoires in cytomegalovirus infection. Study-wide results and caveats: What dominated the ex vivo response were HLA-C-restricted CMV-specific TCR beta clonotypes.

As concerns this clonotype: Its antigen is undetermined.

This CDR3 has 16 amino acids. Trimming pared 6 bases from V and 4 bases from J, leaving 19 bases between. MiXCR was run by TCRdb on the reads, yielding one entry per CDR3 protein. The sample gives 290,000 or so distinct CDR3 sequences, about 23% of which show up once; about 15% is in the top ten. V usage is TRBV12-3 or TRBV12-4 and J usage is TRBJ2-1, with D possibly TRBD2 on 6 matching bases. Material: PBMCs. The clonotype was recovered from a human donor in good health (CMV status not recorded). Some clones in this sample may be carry-over from other donors' samples. The CDR3 here is CASSTLGGRGYNEQFF. The CDR3, as DNA: TGTGCCAGCAGCACGTTGGGTGGGCGGGGATACAATGAGCAGTTCTTC.